This T cell receptor (beta chain) derives from a study of OX40 agonist ivuxolimab in advanced cancers. Across the study: The study gave patients intravenous ivuxolimab at 0.01 to 10 mg/kg every 2 weeks. People in dose escalation had one of these cancers: hepatocellular carcinoma, melanoma, renal cell or head and neck cancer.

Germline V gives CDR1 MNHEY, CDR2 SMNVEV (reference sequence). The CDR3 totals 15 residues. Assay used: immunoSEQ multiplex PCR; TCRdb lists only in-frame clones, some missing. The sample includes 77,000 or so clones, about 92% seen only once; the top ten take over 0.3%. The sequence was collected from an adult with an advanced solid tumor such as melanoma, head and neck, liver or kidney cancer. The chain has TRBV27 and TRBJ1-1; 9 bases are shared with TRBD1. This specimen consisted of CD4+ or CD8+ T cells sorted from blood, obtained in a trial of the OX40 agonist ivuxolimab. CDR3 sequence (DNA): TGTGCTTCGATTGGGCTTGGACAGGGGAGAACTGAAGCTTTCTTT. Translating it yields CASIGLGQGRTEAFF.